These 30 T cell receptor beta chains share one sample of origin, sequenced in a study of fetal regulatory T cell absence and autoimmunity. Using immunoSEQ multiplex PCR, the repertoire was profiled, and TCRdb retains in-frame clones only, with some absent. This table holds around 100,000 clones, approximately 79% found once. The source material was pancreas tissue. The source is a male donor with IPEX syndrome.

The V call is TRBV21-1, the J call TRBJ2-3; the table's D call TRBD2 went unverified against the DNA. TRBV21-1 is termed a pseudogene. CDR3 length: 15 residues. Here the CDR3 reads CASFSGTRGTDTQYF. The CDR3 nucleotides are TGTGCCAGCTTTAGCGGGACCAGGGGGACAGATACGCAGTATTTT.

This sequence joins TRBV9 and TRBJ2-5; possibly TRBD1 or TRBD2 for D (5 bases each). CDR3 length: 15 amino acids. V lost 6 bases, J lost 2 bases, and 17 bases lay in between. CDR1 and CDR2 from the germline V gene are SGDLS and YYNGEE. The CDR3 protein is CASTLGDVVQETQYF. In DNA, the CDR3 is TGTGCCAGCACCTTGGGGGACGTGGTGCAAGAGACCCAGTACTTC.

The chain uses TRBV5-1 and TRBJ2-7; D is possibly TRBD1 (6 bases). CDR1 SGHRS and CDR2 YFSETQ come from the germline V gene. Trimming removed 4 bases at V and 0 bases at J, with 14 bases between. The CDR3 consists of 15 residues. In nucleotides, the CDR3 is TGCGCCAGCAGCGCTAGACAGGACCACTCCTACGAGCAGTACTTC. Residues: CASSARQDHSYEQYF.

This clone has just a few counts. The chain recombines TRBV6-1 with TRBJ2-3, with a tentative D call TRBD1 (5 bases). Germline loops: CDR1 MNHNS, CDR2 SASEGT. V lost 0 bases and J 2 bases, leaving 9 bases between the germline ends. The CDR3 spans 15 residues. CDR3 protein: CASSEAPGNTDTQYF. The CDR3 region has the DNA TGTGCCAGCAGTGAAGCGCCAGGGAACACAGATACGCAGTATTTT.

The chain recombines TRBV11-3 with TRBJ1-1, with D unresolved. The germline gives CDR1 SGHNT, CDR2 YENEEA. Trimming left V 3 bases short and J 3 bases short, with 8 bases between. The CDR3 covers 13 residues. This chain's CDR3 is CASSFHGYTEAFF. CDR3 nucleotide sequence: TGTGCCAGCAGCTTCCACGGATACACTGAAGCTTTCTTT.

This sequence joins TRBV21-1 and TRBJ1-2; the table's D gene call, TRBD1, was not cross checked with the DNA. TRBV21-1 is noted as a pseudogene. The CDR3 consists of 17 residues. CDR3 residues: CASSKEGDNPTNYGYTF. The CDR3 DNA follows: TGTGCCAGCAGCAAAGAGGGGGACAACCCGACCAACTATGGCTACACCTTC.

V gene TRBV11-2 combines with J gene TRBJ2-2; TRBD2 aligns across 8 bases. Germline CDR1 is SGHAT and CDR2 is FQNNGV. V was clipped by 3 bases and J by 4 bases; unmatched bases: 4. The CDR3 contains 15 residues. The CDR3 DNA reads TGTGCCAGCAGCTTGAGAACTAGCGGCACCGGGGAGCTGTTTTTT. This codes for CASSLRTSGTGELFF.

This clone turned up a few times. V and J are TRBV7-9 and TRBJ2-3; 9 bases fit TRBD2. Trimming removed 5 bases from V and 0 bases from J; junction bases left unmatched: 6. Germline V gene data show CDR1 as SEHNR and CDR2 as FQNEAQ (reference sequence). This CDR3 spans 16 amino acids. CDR3 sequence: CASSQRLAESTDTQYF. The DNA for the CDR3 is TGTGCCAGCAGCCAAAGACTAGCGGAGAGCACAGATACGCAGTATTTT.

V gene TRBV4-1 combines with J gene TRBJ2-3; 8 bases are shared with TRBD2. The CDR3 loop spans 18 amino acids. V shed 1 base and J 2 bases; nucleotides not matched to a gene: 11. Germline-derived CDR1 and CDR2 are MGHRA and YSYEKL. CDR3 sequence (DNA): TGCGCCAGCAGCCAAGTAGTGCAGCGGGAGCTCCCCACAGATACGCAGTATTTT. Translating gives CASSQVVQRELPTDTQYF.

In this sample, this clone turned up a few times. This rearrangement joins TRBV4-3 to TRBJ1-3, with D uncertain. The germline V gene encodes CDR1 LGHNA and CDR2 YSLEER. The length of the CDR3 is 15 residues. V gave up 1 base and J gave up 0 bases, with 7 bases separating them. The CDR3 reads CASSQVRFSGNTIYF. In nucleotides, the CDR3 is TGCGCCAGCAGCCAAGTCAGGTTCTCTGGAAACACCATATATTTT.

In this sample, this clone turned up a few times. The CDR3, as DNA: TGTGCCAGCAGTCCCGGGACATATTCCTACGAGCAGTACTTC. As protein: CASSPGTYSYEQYF. V is TRBV6-5 and J is TRBJ2-7, with D perhaps matching TRBD1 (6 bases). With 5 bases removed from V and 1 base from J, the gap between germline ends came to 12 bases. The CDR3 covers 14 residues. From germline, CDR1 is MNHEY and CDR2 SVGAGI.

The rearrangement joins TRBV5-6 to TRBJ1-2, with D perhaps matching TRBD1 (6 bases). The ends were cut back, 0 bases at V and 4 bases at J, with 16 bases in the middle. This CDR3 is built from 16 residues. The germline V gene encodes CDR1 SGHDT and CDR2 YYEEEE. CDR3 in amino acids: CASSLGPGAQGYGYTF. The DNA of the CDR3 is TGTGCCAGCAGCTTGGGACCGGGGGCGCAGGGCTATGGCTACACCTTC. The complete variable domain, with remaining parts taken from reference TRBV5-6 and TRBJ1-2, reads DAGVTQSPTHLIKTRGQQVTLRCSPKSGHDTVSWYQQALGQGPQFIFQYYEEEERQRGNFPDRFSGHQFPNYSSELNVNALLLGDSALYLCASSLGPGAQGYGYTFGSGTRLTVV.

This chain uses TRBV28 with TRBJ2-1, with TRBD2 matching 7 bases. The CDR3 loop spans 17 amino acids. V dropped 2 bases and J dropped 4; count of bases not matched to a gene: 11. Germline CDR1 is MDHEN and CDR2 is SYDVKM. The CDR3 region is CASSLKPSGLGYNEQFF. DNA of the CDR3: TGTGCCAGCAGTTTAAAACCCTCTGGACTAGGTTACAATGAGCAGTTCTTC.

This clone was observed once. This chain connects TRBV7-9 to TRBJ2-7; 7 nucleotides line up with TRBD2. There are 18 residues in the CDR3. Germline CDR1 SEHNR, CDR2 FQNEAQ (reference sequence). Losses at the gene ends were 7 bases for V and 4 bases for J; bases not matched to a gene: 22. CDR3 nucleotides: TGTGCCAGCACTATTTACCCCCGCGAGCGGGGAGCCCCTTACGAGCAGTACTTC. Amino acid sequence: CASTIYPRERGAPYEQYF.

In this sample, this clone turned up a few times. This chain uses TRBV6-5 with TRBJ1-6; 7 bases line up with TRBD1. The V gene's germline CDR1 is MNHEY and CDR2 SVGAGI. This CDR3 is built from 13 residues. The trim removed 5 bases at V and 10 bases at J, leaving 5 bases unmatched. The CDR3 here is CASSHDRESPLHF. In DNA, the CDR3 is TGTGCCAGCAGTCACGACAGGGAGTCACCCCTCCACTTT.

J is TRBJ2-1 and V is TRBV5-4, with D possibly matching TRBD2 (5 bases). The CDR3 totals 13 residues. V shed 4 bases and J shed 8 bases, with 13 bases lying between them. Germline values: CDR1 SGHNT, CDR2 YYREEE (reference sequence). The CDR3, as DNA: TGTGCCAGCAGCCCGAGGGTAGTAGATGAGCAGTTCTTC. Protein: CASSPRVVDEQFF. Drawing the rest from reference TRBV5-4 and TRBJ2-1, the complete variable domain is ETGVTQSPTHLIKTRGQQVTLRCSSQSGHNTVSWYQQALGQGPQFIFQYYREEENGRGNFPPRFSGLQFPNYSSELNVNALELDDSALYLCASSPRVVDEQFFGPGTRLTVL.

The rearrangement links TRBV6-5 to TRBJ1-5, with D unclear. The CDR3 contains 14 residues. The germline CDR1 and CDR2 sequences are MNHEY and SVGAGI. V was trimmed by 4 bases and J by 3 bases, leaving 10 bases between them. The CDR3 spells CASSSRGPNQPQHF. The CDR3 DNA follows: TGTGCCAGCAGTTCAAGAGGGCCCAATCAGCCCCAGCATTTT.

This clone was detected once. The rearrangement uses TRBV30 and TRBJ2-5; no clear D gene. CDR3 length: 13 amino acids. Trimming removed 2 bases at V and 0 bases at J, with 7 bases between. Germline V lookup: CDR1 GTSNPN, CDR2 SVGIG (reference sequence). Written as DNA, the CDR3 is TGTGCCTGGAGTAAGAACTACCAAGAGACCCAGTACTTC. This gives the protein CAWSKNYQETQYF.

The V gene is TRBV5-1, the J gene TRBJ2-2; TRBD1 agrees at 9 bases. The CDR3 spans 16 residues. Germline V gene lookup returns CDR1 SGHRS and CDR2 YFSETQ. The ends lost 2 bases at V and 3 bases at J; junction bases unmatched: 5. CDR3 in amino acids: CASSFYRGPDTGELFF. CDR3 bases: TGCGCCAGCAGCTTCTACAGGGGGCCGGACACCGGGGAGCTGTTTTTT. The full variable domain, with the rest looked up from reference TRBV5-1 and TRBJ2-2, is KAGVTQTPRYLIKTRGQQVTLSCSPISGHRSVSWYQQTPGQGLQFLFEYFSETQRNKGNFPGRFSGRQFSNSRSEMNVSTLELGDSALYLCASSFYRGPDTGELFFGEGSRLTVL.

The chain carries TRBV11-3 and TRBJ1-5; 7 bases line up with TRBD1. The J segment lost 0 bases and the V segment lost 8 bases, leaving 16 bases of the junction unmatched. The CDR3 is made up of 18 amino acids. Germline-derived CDR1 and CDR2 are SGHNT and YENEEA. The CDR3 reads CASPSTPGQISSNQPQHF. The CDR3, as DNA: TGTGCCAGCCCAAGCACACCGGGACAGATAAGTAGCAATCAGCCCCAGCATTTT.

The chain couples TRBV15 to TRBJ2-7; 10 bases match TRBD1. This CDR3 spans 15 amino acids. The germline CDR1 and CDR2 sequences are LNHNV and YYDKDF (reference sequence). The J segment lost 0 bases and the V segment lost 6 bases, leaving 5 bases of the junction unmatched. This CDR3 is CATREGDRGSYEQYF. CDR3 sequence (DNA): TGTGCCACCAGGGAAGGGGACAGGGGCTCCTACGAGCAGTACTTC.

The chain has TRBV12-1 and TRBJ2-5. TRBV12-1 is a pseudogene. The CDR3 sequence is 12 residues long. In DNA, the CDR3 is TGTGCCAGCAGCTTTGGGTTAGAGACCCAGTACTTC. Protein sequence: CASSFGLETQYF.

The chain combines TRBV6-1 with TRBJ2-3; D is uncertain. The CDR3 length is 14 residues. CDR1 MNHNS and CDR2 SASEGT come from the germline V gene. Trimming stripped 6 bases from V and 4 bases from J, with 14 bases between. The chain's CDR3 is CASSPFLGADTQYF. CDR3 nucleotides: TGTGCCAGCAGCCCGTTTTTGGGTGCAGATACGCAGTATTTT.

This chain connects TRBV4-3 to TRBJ2-3, with D possibly matching TRBD1 (5 bases). CDR1 and CDR2 from the germline V gene are LGHNA and YSLEER. V dropped 4 bases and J dropped 4 bases, with 15 bases sitting between them. The CDR3 extends over 15 amino acids. For the CDR3, the DNA is TGCGCCAGCAGCCCGGCCGTAAGGGGCCCAGATACGCAGTATTTT. Amino acid sequence: CASSPAVRGPDTQYF.

This clone came up a few times. V is TRBV7-2 and J is TRBJ1-1; D unresolved. There are 13 residues in the CDR3. Germline V gene data show CDR1 as SGHTA and CDR2 as FQGNSA. Trimming removed 6 bases at V and 5 bases at J, with 13 bases between. CDR3 DNA sequence: TGTGCCAGCAGTCTTAGCAGGAGGACTGAAGCTTTCTTT. Translation gives CASSLSRRTEAFF.

This chain links TRBV7-9 with TRBJ2-7; D uncertain. CDR1 and CDR2 (germline): SEHNR, FQNEAQ (reference sequence). CDR3 size: 12 residues. V was cut by 1 base and J by 6 bases, with 7 bases left in between. The CDR3 DNA is TGTGCCAGCAGCTTAGTGAACGGCGAGCAGTACTTC. Encoded protein: CASSLVNGEQYF. Complete variable domain (other parts from reference TRBV7-9 and TRBJ2-7): DTGVSQNPRHKITKRGQNVTFRCDPISEHNRLYWYRQTLGQGPEFLTYFQNEAQLEKSRLLSDRFSAERPKGSFSTLEIQRTEQGDSAMYLCASSLVNGEQYFGPGTRLTVT.

The genes are TRBV6-5 and TRBJ2-1, with TRBD2 matching 10 bases. This CDR3 is built from 15 residues. Looked up from germline, CDR1 is MNHEY and CDR2 is SVGAGI. The trim removed 10 bases at V and 4 bases at J, leaving 10 bases unmatched. The CDR3 loop is CATAFGLAAYNEQFF. Here the CDR3 DNA reads TGTGCCACCGCGTTCGGACTAGCGGCTTACAATGAGCAGTTCTTC.

The chain uses TRBV7-6 and TRBJ2-3, with 8 positions matching TRBD2. This CDR3 comprises 17 residues. Germline V gives CDR1 SGHVS, CDR2 FNYEAQ. Unmatched junction bases numbered 12, after V lost 5 bases and J lost 2 bases. DNA for the CDR3: TGTGCCAGCAGCCCTTTGATAACGGGAGGGCCCACAGATACGCAGTATTTT. Its protein is CASSPLITGGPTDTQYF.

The table lists this clone with many counts. The chain links TRBV5-4 to TRBJ2-2; 7 bases map to TRBD1. Trimming removed 3 bases from V and 4 bases from J; junction bases left unmatched: 3. Looked up from germline, CDR1 is SGHNT and CDR2 is YYREEE (reference sequence). The CDR3 has 14 residues. Here the CDR3 DNA reads TGTGCCAGCAGCTCGGGACAGTCCACCGGGGAGCTGTTTTTT. Protein: CASSSGQSTGELFF.

A single count supports this clone. The chain carries TRBV25-1 and TRBJ1-1; 10 bases map to TRBD1. Germline lookup yields CDR1 MGHDK and CDR2 SYGVNS. The CDR3 runs to 15 residues. V dropped 8 bases and J dropped 0; count of bases not matched to a gene: 6. Here the CDR3 DNA reads TGTGCCAGCCGGGACAGGGGCGCAATGAACACTGAAGCTTTCTTT. Protein sequence: CASRDRGAMNTEAFF.